Described below is a single TCR beta chain sequence and its context. Its antigen remains unidentified. Researchers amplified the TCR beta CDR3 regions from RNA transcripts. Using the HTBI primer set, a first-round RT-PCR was run on the TCR CDR3. MiXCR was run by TCRdb on the multiplex PCR reads, yielding one entry per CDR3 protein. The table records a few hundred thousand distinct CDR3 sequences, about 46% of them present only once. This CDR3 has 11 residues. V was shortened by 7 bases and J by 1 base, with 7 bases between the two germline ends. Germline CDR1 reads SQVTM; CDR2 reads ANQGSEA. This record belongs to a study of T cells in Graves' hyperthyroidism and ophthalmopathy. Broader study findings: Ophthalmopathy was distinguished from stable hyperthyroidism by 13 V-J signatures. Most thyroid clonotypes with frequency above 0.001 were detected in blood.

The sequence came from an adult woman with Graves' disease, either hyperthyroidism or ophthalmopathy (not recorded which). The chain carries TRBV29-1 and TRBJ1-1; D uncertain. The sequenced sample consisted of peripheral blood or thyroid tissue (not recorded which). CDR3 in DNA: TGCAGCGCTGGCAGGAACACTGAAGCTTTCTTT. It specifies CSAGRNTEAFF.